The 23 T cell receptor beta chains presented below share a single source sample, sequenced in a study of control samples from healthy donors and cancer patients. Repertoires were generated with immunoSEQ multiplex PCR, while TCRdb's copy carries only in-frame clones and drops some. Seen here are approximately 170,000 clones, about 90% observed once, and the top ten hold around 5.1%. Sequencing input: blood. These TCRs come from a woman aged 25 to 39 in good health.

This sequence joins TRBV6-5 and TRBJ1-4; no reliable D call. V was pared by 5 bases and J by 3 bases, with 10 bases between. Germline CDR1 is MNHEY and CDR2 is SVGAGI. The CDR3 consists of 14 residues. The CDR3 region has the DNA TGTGCCAGCAGTCAGGACGGTTCTAATGAAAAACTGTTTTTT. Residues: CASSQDGSNEKLFF.

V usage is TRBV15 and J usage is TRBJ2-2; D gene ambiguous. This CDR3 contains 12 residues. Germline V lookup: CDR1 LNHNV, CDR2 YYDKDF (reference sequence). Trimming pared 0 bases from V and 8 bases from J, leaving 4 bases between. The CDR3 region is CATSRERGELFF. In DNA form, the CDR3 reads TGTGCCACCAGCAGAGAGAGAGGGGAGCTGTTTTTT.

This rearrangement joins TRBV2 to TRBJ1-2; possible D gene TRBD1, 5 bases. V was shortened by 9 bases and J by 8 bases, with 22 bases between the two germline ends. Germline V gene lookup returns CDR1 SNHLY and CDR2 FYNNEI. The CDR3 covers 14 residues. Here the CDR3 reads CASLQQAQTVGYTF. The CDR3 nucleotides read TGTGCCAGTCTTCAACAGGCCCAGACAGTGGGCTACACCTTC.

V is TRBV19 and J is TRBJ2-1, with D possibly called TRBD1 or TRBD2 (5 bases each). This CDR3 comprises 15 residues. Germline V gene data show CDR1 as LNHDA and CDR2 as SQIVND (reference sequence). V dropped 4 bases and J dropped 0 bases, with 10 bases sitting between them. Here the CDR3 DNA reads TGTGCCAGTAGTAGGGACGTTAGCTCCTACAATGAGCAGTTCTTC. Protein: CASSRDVSSYNEQFF.

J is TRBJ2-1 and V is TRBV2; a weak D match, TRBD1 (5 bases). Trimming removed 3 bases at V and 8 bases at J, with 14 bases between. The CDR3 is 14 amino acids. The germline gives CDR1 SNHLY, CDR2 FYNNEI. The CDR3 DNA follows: TGTGCCAGCAGTGAGTGGGCAGGGAAGGATGAGCAGTTCTTC. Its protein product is CASSEWAGKDEQFF.

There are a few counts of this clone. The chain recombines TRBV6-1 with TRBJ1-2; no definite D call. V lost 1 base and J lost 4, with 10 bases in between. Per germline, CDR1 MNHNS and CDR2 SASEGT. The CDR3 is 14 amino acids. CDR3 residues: CASSEEEGPYGYTF. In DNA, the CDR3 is TGTGCCAGCAGTGAAGAAGAGGGTCCCTATGGCTACACCTTC.

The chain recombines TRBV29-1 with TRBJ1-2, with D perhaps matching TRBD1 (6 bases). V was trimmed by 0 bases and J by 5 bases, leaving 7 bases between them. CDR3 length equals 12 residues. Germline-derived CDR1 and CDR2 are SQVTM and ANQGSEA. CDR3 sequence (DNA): TGCAGCGTTGAAGACAGGGGTTATGGCTACACCTTC. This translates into CSVEDRGYGYTF.

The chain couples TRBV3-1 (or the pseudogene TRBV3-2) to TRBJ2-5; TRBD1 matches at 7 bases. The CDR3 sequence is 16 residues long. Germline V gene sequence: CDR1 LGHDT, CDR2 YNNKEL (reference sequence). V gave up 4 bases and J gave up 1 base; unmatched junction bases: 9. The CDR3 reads CASSRSTGLSQETQYF. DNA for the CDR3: TGTGCCAGCAGCCGATCGACAGGGTTGAGCCAAGAGACCCAGTACTTC.

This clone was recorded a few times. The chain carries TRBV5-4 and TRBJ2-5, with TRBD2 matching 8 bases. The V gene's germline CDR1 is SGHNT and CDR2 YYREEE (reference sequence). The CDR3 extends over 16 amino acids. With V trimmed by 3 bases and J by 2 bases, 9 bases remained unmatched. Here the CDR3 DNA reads TGTGCCAGCAGCTCGATGCCGCGGGGGGAACAAGAGACCCAGTACTTC. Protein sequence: CASSSMPRGEQETQYF. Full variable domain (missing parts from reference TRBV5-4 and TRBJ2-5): ETGVTQSPTHLIKTRGQQVTLRCSSQSGHNTVSWYQQALGQGPQFIFQYYREEENGRGNFPPRFSGLQFPNYSSELNVNALELDDSALYLCASSSMPRGEQETQYFGPGTRLLVL.

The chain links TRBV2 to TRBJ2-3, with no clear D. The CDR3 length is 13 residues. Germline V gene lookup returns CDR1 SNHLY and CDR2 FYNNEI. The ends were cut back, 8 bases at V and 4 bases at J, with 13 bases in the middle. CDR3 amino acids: CASSVGMADTQYF. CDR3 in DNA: TGTGCCAGCTCTGTGGGGATGGCAGATACGCAGTATTTT.

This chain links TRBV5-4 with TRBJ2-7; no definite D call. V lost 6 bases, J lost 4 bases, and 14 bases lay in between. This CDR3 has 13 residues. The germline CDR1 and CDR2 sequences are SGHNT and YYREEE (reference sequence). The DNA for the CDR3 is TGTGCCAGCACCATGACTGGAGATTACGAGCAGTACTTC. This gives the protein CASTMTGDYEQYF.

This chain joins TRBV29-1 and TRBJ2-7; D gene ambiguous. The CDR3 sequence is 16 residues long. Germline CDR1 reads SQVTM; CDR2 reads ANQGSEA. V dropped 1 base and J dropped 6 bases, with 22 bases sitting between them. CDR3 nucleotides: TGCAGCGTTGAAGGAGCCGAACCACCTTCCTCCAGCGAGCAGTACTTC. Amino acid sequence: CSVEGAEPPSSSEQYF.

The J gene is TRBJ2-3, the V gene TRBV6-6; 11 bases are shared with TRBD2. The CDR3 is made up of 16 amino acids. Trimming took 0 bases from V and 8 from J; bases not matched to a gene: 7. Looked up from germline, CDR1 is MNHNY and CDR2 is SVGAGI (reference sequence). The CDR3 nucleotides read TGTGCCAGCAGTTACTCTAGCGGGAGGGCCTGGGGTACGCAGTATTTT. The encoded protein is CASSYSSGRAWGTQYF.

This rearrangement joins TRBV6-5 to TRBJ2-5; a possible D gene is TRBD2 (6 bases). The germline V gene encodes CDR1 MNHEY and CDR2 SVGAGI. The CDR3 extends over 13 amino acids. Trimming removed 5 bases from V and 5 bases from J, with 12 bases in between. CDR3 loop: CASSPGGAETQYF. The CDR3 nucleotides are TGTGCCAGCAGTCCCGGAGGGGCCGAGACCCAGTACTTC.

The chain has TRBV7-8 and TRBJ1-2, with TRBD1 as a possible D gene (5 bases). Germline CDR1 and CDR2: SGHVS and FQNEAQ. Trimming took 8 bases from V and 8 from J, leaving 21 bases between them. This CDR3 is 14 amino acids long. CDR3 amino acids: CASGAGAGMYGYTF. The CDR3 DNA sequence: TGTGCCAGCGGCGCCGGGGCGGGGATGTACGGCTACACCTTC.

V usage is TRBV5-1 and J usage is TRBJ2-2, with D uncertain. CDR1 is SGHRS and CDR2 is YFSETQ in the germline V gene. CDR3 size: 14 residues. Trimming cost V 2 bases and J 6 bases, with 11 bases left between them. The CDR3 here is CASSLFSGSGELFF. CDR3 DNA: TGCGCCAGCAGCTTATTTAGTGGTTCCGGGGAGCTGTTTTTT.

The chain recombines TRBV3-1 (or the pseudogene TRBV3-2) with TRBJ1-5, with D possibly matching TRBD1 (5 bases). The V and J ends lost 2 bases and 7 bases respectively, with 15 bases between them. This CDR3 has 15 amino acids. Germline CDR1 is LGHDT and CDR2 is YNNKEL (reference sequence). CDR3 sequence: CASSQRLGERQPQHF. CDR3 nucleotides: TGTGCCAGCAGCCAACGCTTAGGGGAGCGACAGCCCCAGCATTTT.

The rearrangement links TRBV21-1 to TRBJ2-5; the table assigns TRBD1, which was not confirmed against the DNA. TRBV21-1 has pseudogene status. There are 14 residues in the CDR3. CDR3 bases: TGTGCCAGCAGCAAAGAGGGGTCCCAAGAGACCCAGTACTTC. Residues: CASSKEGSQETQYF.

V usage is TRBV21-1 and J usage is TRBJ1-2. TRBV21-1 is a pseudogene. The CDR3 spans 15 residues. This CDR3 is CASSKRTIKNYGYTF. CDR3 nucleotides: TGTGCCAGCAGCAAAAGAACCATCAAGAACTATGGCTACACCTTC.

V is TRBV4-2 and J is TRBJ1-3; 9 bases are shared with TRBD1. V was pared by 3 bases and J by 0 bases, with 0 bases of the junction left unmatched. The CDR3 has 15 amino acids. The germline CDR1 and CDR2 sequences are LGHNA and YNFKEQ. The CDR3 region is CASSQDRGSGNTIYF. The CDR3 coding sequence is TGTGCCAGCAGCCAGGACAGGGGCTCTGGAAACACCATATATTTT.

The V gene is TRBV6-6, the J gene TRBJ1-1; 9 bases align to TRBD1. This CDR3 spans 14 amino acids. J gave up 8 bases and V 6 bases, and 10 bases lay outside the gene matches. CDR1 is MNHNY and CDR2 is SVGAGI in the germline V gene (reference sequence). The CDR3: CASSQTTGGREAFF. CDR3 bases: TGTGCCAGCAGCCAAACAACAGGGGGCAGGGAAGCTTTCTTT.

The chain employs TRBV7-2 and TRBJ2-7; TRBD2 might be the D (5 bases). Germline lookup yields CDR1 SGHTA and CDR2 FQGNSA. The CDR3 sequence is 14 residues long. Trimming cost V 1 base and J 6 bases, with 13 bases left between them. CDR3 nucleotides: TGTGCCAGCAGCTTAGTAGGGAATGAGGGCGAGCAGTACTTC. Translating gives CASSLVGNEGEQYF. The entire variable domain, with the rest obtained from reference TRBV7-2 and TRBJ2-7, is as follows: GAGVSQSPSNKVTEKGKDVELRCDPISGHTALYWYRQSLGQGLEFLIYFQGNSAPDKSGLPSDRFSAERTGGSVSTLTIQRTQQEDSAVYLCASSLVGNEGEQYFGPGTRLTVT.

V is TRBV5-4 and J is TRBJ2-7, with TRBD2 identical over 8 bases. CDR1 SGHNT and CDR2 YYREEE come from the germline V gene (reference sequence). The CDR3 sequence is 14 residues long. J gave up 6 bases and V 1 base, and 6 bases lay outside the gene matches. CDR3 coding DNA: TGTGCCAGCAGCTTGTGGGGAAGCGGGGGCGAGCAGTACGTC. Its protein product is CASSLWGSGGEQYV.